These 29 T cell receptor beta chains were sequenced from one sample in a study of cytomegalovirus exposure and HLA in healthy donors. The PCR ran on 60 Vbeta and 13 Jbeta primers. Assay: immunoSEQ multiplex PCR; the TCRdb copy retains only in-frame clones and omits some. This sample yields over 200,000 clones, of which approximately 81% are seen a single time; 1% to 1.5% belongs to the top ten. Source material: PBMCs. Receptors originate from a human donor in good health.

The chain is built from TRBV5-1 and TRBJ2-7, with TRBD1 identical over 7 bases. The germline gives CDR1 SGHRS, CDR2 YFSETQ. The CDR3 extends over 16 amino acids. J lost 1 base, V lost 4 bases, and 11 bases had no gene match. This chain's CDR3 is CASSRVPGTVSYEQYF. The CDR3 DNA sequence: TGCGCCAGCAGCAGGGTCCCTGGGACAGTTTCCTACGAGCAGTACTTC. Full variable domain (rest looked up from reference TRBV5-1 and TRBJ2-7): KAGVTQTPRYLIKTRGQQVTLSCSPISGHRSVSWYQQTPGQGLQFLFEYFSETQRNKGNFPGRFSGRQFSNSRSEMNVSTLELGDSALYLCASSRVPGTVSYEQYFGPGTRLTVT.

This chain joins TRBV7-2 and TRBJ2-7; tentatively, D is TRBD1 (5 bases). Trimming stripped 1 base from V and 3 bases from J, with 10 bases between. The CDR3 spans 14 residues. Germline V lookup: CDR1 SGHTA, CDR2 FQGNSA. CDR3 sequence: CASSLGGSYYEQYF. In nucleotides, the CDR3 is TGTGCCAGCAGCTTAGGGGGCTCCTACTACGAGCAGTACTTC.

This chain connects TRBV14 to TRBJ2-3; 8 bases are shared with TRBD1. This CDR3 has 16 residues. J was trimmed by 0 bases and V by 4 bases; bases with no gene match: 6. The germline gives CDR1 SGHDN, CDR2 FVKESK. The CDR3 sequence: CASSRDRGRSTDTQYF. CDR3 in DNA: TGTGCCAGCAGCCGAGACAGGGGTCGCAGCACAGATACGCAGTATTTT.

On this clone itself: Sequence at one end of the junction differs from germline and may be a read error. This rearrangement joins TRBV7-7 to TRBJ1-3; 7 bases are a match to TRBD1. The CDR3 contains 15 residues. Per germline, CDR1 SSHAT and CDR2 FNYEAQ (reference sequence). Here the CDR3 reads CASSLGQGAGNTIYF. The DNA of the CDR3 is TGTGCTAGCAGCTTAGGTCAGGGGGCTGGAAACACCATATATTTT.

The V and J genes are TRBV6-5 and TRBJ2-1; 8 bases line up with TRBD2. The CDR3 totals 16 residues. Trimming removed 4 bases from V and 0 bases from J; junction bases left unmatched: 5. Germline values: CDR1 MNHEY, CDR2 SVGAGI. CDR3 protein: CASSWTSSNSYNEQFF. The CDR3 nucleotides read TGTGCCAGCAGTTGGACTAGCTCAAACTCCTACAATGAGCAGTTCTTC.

The rearrangement joins TRBV7-9 to TRBJ2-5; D possibly corresponds to TRBD2 (6 bases). Trimming left V 5 bases short and J 5 bases short, with 15 bases between. The germline CDR1 and CDR2 sequences are SEHNR and FQNEAQ (reference sequence). This CDR3 comprises 14 residues. The CDR3 region is CASSLGVGLETQYF. CDR3 bases: TGTGCCAGCAGCCTCGGGGTGGGACTGGAGACCCAGTACTTC.

V and J are TRBV6-5 and TRBJ1-4; D uncertain. The CDR3 runs to 14 residues. The germline V and J ends were trimmed by 3 bases and 2 bases, with 7 bases remaining between them. Germline CDR1 and CDR2: MNHEY and SVGAGI. This chain's CDR3 is CASSYSETNEKLFF. The CDR3 DNA is TGTGCCAGCAGTTATTCGGAGACTAATGAAAAACTGTTTTTT.

The chain uses TRBV7-8 and TRBJ2-1; TRBD2 agrees at 9 bases. Germline CDR1 reads SGHVS; CDR2 reads FQNEAQ. V trimming: 4 bases; J trimming: 1 base; junction bases outside the gene matches: 8. The CDR3 totals 17 residues. The CDR3, as DNA: TGTGCCAGCAGCTACCCCCGACTAGCGGCTTCCTACAATGAGCAGTTCTTC. This translates into CASSYPRLAASYNEQFF.

This clone was counted between two and nine times. J is TRBJ1-1 and V is TRBV30; D ambiguous. The CDR3 has 11 amino acids. Germline V gene sequence: CDR1 GTSNPN, CDR2 SVGIG (reference sequence). V dropped 3 bases and J dropped 0 bases, with 2 bases sitting between them. The CDR3 DNA reads TGTGCCTGGAGCATGAACACTGAAGCTTTCTTT. As protein: CAWSMNTEAFF.

The chain carries TRBV11-2 and TRBJ2-7; 8 bases align to TRBD2. Germline loops: CDR1 SGHAT, CDR2 FQNNGV. J gave up 3 bases and V 4 bases, and 8 bases lay outside the gene matches. This CDR3 is 15 amino acids long. CDR3 protein: CASSSLSGDIYEQYF. The CDR3 DNA reads TGTGCCAGCAGCTCTCTTAGCGGGGATATCTACGAGCAGTACTTC.

The V and J genes are TRBV6-6 and TRBJ2-2, with D perhaps matching TRBD2 (7 bases). This CDR3 has 14 amino acids. The V end lost 9 bases, the J end lost 1 base, and 12 bases lay between the germline ends. Germline V CDR1 and CDR2: MNHNY, SVGAGI (reference sequence). The CDR3 spells CASQGGGNTGELFF. The CDR3 DNA reads TGTGCCAGTCAGGGAGGGGGGAACACCGGGGAGCTGTTTTTT.

The rearrangement joins TRBV21-1 to TRBJ2-5; the D call of TRBD2 is as the table states it, not checked on the DNA. TRBV21-1 is marked as a pseudogene. CDR3 length: 23 amino acids. The CDR3 reads CASSKVGEQRGLAGAGGQETQYF. In nucleotides, the CDR3 is TGTGCCAGCAGCAAAGTGGGCGAACAAAGGGGACTAGCGGGAGCGGGGGGCCAAGAGACCCAGTACTTC.

V and J are TRBV5-4 and TRBJ2-5; TRBD1 might be the D (5 bases). Near its end, the DNA agrees better with TRBJ2-7, so the J call may be wrong. The CDR3 spans 13 residues. In germline, CDR1 is SGHNT, CDR2 YYREEE (reference sequence). The CDR3 loop is CASSDDRFDEQYF. The CDR3 coding sequence is TGTGCCAGCAGCGATGACAGATTTGACGAGCAGTACTTC.

V and J are TRBV2 and TRBJ2-7; TRBD1 matches 7 bases. Trimming cost V 8 bases and J 6 bases; bases outside gene matches: 4. This CDR3 has 11 residues. Germline V gives CDR1 SNHLY, CDR2 FYNNEI. The CDR3 sequence is CASQGELEQYF. The CDR3 DNA is TGTGCCAGCCAGGGGGAGCTCGAGCAGTACTTC.

V is TRBV9 and J is TRBJ2-7; D is perhaps TRBD1 (6 bases). Germline V gene lookup returns CDR1 SGDLS and CDR2 YYNGEE. V gave up 0 bases and J gave up 2 bases, with 12 bases separating them. The CDR3 totals 15 residues. The CDR3 region is CASSVEGTPTYEQYF. The DNA of the CDR3 is TGTGCCAGCAGCGTAGAAGGGACACCCACCTACGAGCAGTACTTC. The full variable domain, with the rest looked up from reference TRBV9 and TRBJ2-7, is DSGVTQTPKHLITATGQRVTLRCSPRSGDLSVYWYQQSLDQGLQFLIQYYNGEERAKGNILERFSAQQFPDLHSELNLSSLELGDSALYFCASSVEGTPTYEQYFGPGTRLTVT.

V usage is TRBV9 and J usage is TRBJ2-7; D perhaps matches TRBD2 (6 bases). The ends were cut back, 0 bases at V and 3 bases at J, with 10 bases in the middle. There are 14 residues in the CDR3. CDR1 is SGDLS, CDR2 YYNGEE, per germline. CDR3 loop: CASSVGDSNYEQYF. The CDR3, as DNA: TGTGCCAGCAGCGTAGGGGACTCAAACTACGAGCAGTACTTC.

Concerning this clone itself: The identical CDR3 is also encoded by other nucleotide sequences in the sample. The rearrangement links TRBV9 to TRBJ2-3; possible D gene TRBD2, 6 bases. V lost 5 bases, J lost 0 bases, and 10 bases lay in between. This CDR3 region has 14 residues. Germline assignment: CDR1 SGDLS and CDR2 YYNGEE. In DNA, the CDR3 is TGTGCCAGCAGTGCCAGCGGGAGCACAGATACGCAGTATTTT. This encodes CASSASGSTDTQYF.

The J gene is TRBJ1-2, the V gene TRBV18; D is uncertain. The germline CDR1 and CDR2 sequences are KGHSH and LQKENI. CDR3 size: 13 residues. Trimming took off 3 bases at V and 3 bases at J, with 8 bases between the two ends. The CDR3 coding sequence is TGTGCCAGCTCACCTAACACCCACTATGGCTACACCTTC. Protein sequence: CASSPNTHYGYTF.

This clone was observed a few times. The rearrangement links TRBV6-5 to TRBJ2-4; possible D gene TRBD2, 5 bases. V was cut by 0 bases and J by 11 bases, with 14 bases left in between. Germline V lookup: CDR1 MNHEY, CDR2 SVGAGI. The CDR3 sequence is 14 residues long. CDR3 loop: CASSYSKGLAFQYF. The CDR3 nucleotides are TGTGCCAGCAGTTACTCGAAGGGTTTAGCGTTTCAGTACTTC.

The chain links TRBV19 to TRBJ1-5; 10 positions agree with TRBD1. Losses at the gene ends were 5 bases for V and 6 bases for J; bases not matched to a gene: 4. This CDR3 has 14 residues. Germline lookup yields CDR1 LNHDA and CDR2 SQIVND (reference sequence). The CDR3 here is CASSVTGGGQPQHF. CDR3 DNA sequence: TGTGCCAGTAGTGTGACAGGGGGCGGTCAGCCCCAGCATTTT.

The V and J genes are TRBV18 and TRBJ2-7; TRBD2 is a possible D gene (6 bases). This CDR3 region has 15 residues. V lost 6 bases to trimming and J lost 4 bases, with 19 bases between them. Germline CDR1 and CDR2: KGHSH and LQKENI. CDR3 bases: TGTGCCAGCTCCCGAACAATGACGGGGGAGTACGAGCAGTACTTC. This translates into CASSRTMTGEYEQYF.

The chain has TRBV13 and TRBJ2-7; 7 positions agree with TRBD1. Germline CDR1 and CDR2: PRHDT and FYEKMQ (reference sequence). With V trimmed by 6 bases and J by 1 base, 3 bases remained unmatched. There are 13 residues in the CDR3. This chain's CDR3 is CASRPRGSYEQYF. In DNA form, the CDR3 reads TGTGCCAGCAGACCCAGGGGGTCCTACGAGCAGTACTTC.

The chain links TRBV11-2 to TRBJ1-2; 7 bases line up with TRBD1. CDR1 is SGHAT, CDR2 FQNNGV, per germline. J lost 4 bases, V lost 1 base, and 9 bases had no gene match. This CDR3 is built from 16 residues. The CDR3, as DNA: TGTGCCAGCAGCTTAGTTGTAGGGGGCGCCGGCTATGGCTACACCTTC. Translation: CASSLVVGGAGYGYTF.

There are a few counts of this clone. This chain connects TRBV7-3 to TRBJ2-1, with 9 bases matching TRBD2. The CDR3 has 14 residues. The germline gives CDR1 SGHTA, CDR2 FQGTGA. V dropped 4 bases and J dropped 7; count of bases not matched to a gene: 5. The CDR3 DNA reads as TGTGCCAGCAGCTCCGGACTAGCGCCGAATGAGCAGTTCTTC. Translated, it gives CASSSGLAPNEQFF.

The V gene is TRBV6-5, the J gene TRBJ2-7; no definite D call. Germline loops: CDR1 MNHEY, CDR2 SVGAGI. V shed 3 bases and J shed 0 bases, with 6 bases lying between them. The CDR3 is 13 residues long. The CDR3 nucleotides read TGTGCCAGCAGTTATTACAACTCCTACGAGCAGTACTTC. Protein: CASSYYNSYEQYF.

CDR3 protein: CASSSGQGACSNQPQHF. The CDR3 DNA sequence: TGTGCCAGCAGCTCGGGACAGGGGGCCTGTAGCAATCAGCCCCAGCATTTT. The rearrangement links TRBV7-3 to TRBJ1-5; 12 positions match TRBD1. The V gene's germline CDR1 is SGHTA and CDR2 FQGTGA. The V segment lost 4 bases and the J segment 0 bases; nucleotides outside the gene matches: 4. There are 17 residues in the CDR3. Drawing the rest from reference TRBV7-3 and TRBJ1-5, the complete variable domain is GAGVSQTPSNKVTEKGKYVELRCDPISGHTALYWYRQSLGQGPEFLIYFQGTGAADDSGLPNDRFFAVRPEGSVSTLKIQRTERGDSAVYLCASSSGQGACSNQPQHFGDGTRLSIL.

V and J are TRBV7-9 and TRBJ2-1, with D perhaps matching TRBD2 (5 bases). CDR3 length: 19 amino acids. V was pared by 0 bases and J by 0 bases, with 18 bases between. Germline V gives CDR1 SEHNR, CDR2 FQNEAQ (reference sequence). CDR3 sequence (DNA): TGTGCCAGCAGCTTAGCGCATCTTGCGGGCACCAGCTCCTACAATGAGCAGTTCTTC. Its protein product is CASSLAHLAGTSSYNEQFF.

The V and J genes are TRBV7-2 and TRBJ1-6, with 7 nucleotides matching TRBD1. Germline V gene lookup returns CDR1 SGHTA and CDR2 FQGNSA. V gave up 0 bases and J gave up 7 bases; unmatched junction bases: 6. This CDR3 has 16 residues. The CDR3 DNA reads as TGTGCCAGCAGCTTAGCGGTGGGACAGCGGAATTCACCCCTCCACTTT. Translated: CASSLAVGQRNSPLHF.

The chain links TRBV19 to TRBJ2-2, with 9 bases matching TRBD1. J was trimmed by 1 base and V by 4 bases; bases with no gene match: 7. CDR1 LNHDA and CDR2 SQIVND come from the germline V gene (reference sequence). The CDR3 totals 17 residues. CDR3: CASSTSQGALNTGELFF. The CDR3 bases are TGTGCCAGTAGTACTTCACAGGGGGCCTTGAACACCGGGGAGCTGTTTTTT.